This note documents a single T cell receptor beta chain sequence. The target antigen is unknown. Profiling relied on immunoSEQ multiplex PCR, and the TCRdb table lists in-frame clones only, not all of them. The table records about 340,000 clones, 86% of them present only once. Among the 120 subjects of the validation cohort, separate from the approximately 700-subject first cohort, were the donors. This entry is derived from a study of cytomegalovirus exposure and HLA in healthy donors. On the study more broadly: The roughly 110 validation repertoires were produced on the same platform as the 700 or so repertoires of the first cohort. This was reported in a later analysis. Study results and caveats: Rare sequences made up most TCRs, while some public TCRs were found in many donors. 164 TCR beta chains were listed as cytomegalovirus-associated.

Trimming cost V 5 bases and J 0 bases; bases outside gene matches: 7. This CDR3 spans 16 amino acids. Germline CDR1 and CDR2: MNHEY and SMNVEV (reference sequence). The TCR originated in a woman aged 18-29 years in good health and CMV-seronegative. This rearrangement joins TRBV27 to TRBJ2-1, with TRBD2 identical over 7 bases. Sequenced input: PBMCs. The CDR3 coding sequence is TGTGCCAGCAGTCCCTTTGGCGGGAGCTCCTACAATGAGCAGTTCTTC. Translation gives CASSPFGGSSYNEQFF.